Given below is one T cell receptor (beta chain) in context. Use of 60 Vbeta and 13 Jbeta primers characterized the PCR. In the original analysis: In a later analysis, roughly 86 million unique TCR beta chains included roughly 11 million shared by two or more donors. TCRdb's copy holds only in-frame clones and misses some; the assay was immunoSEQ multiplex PCR. The DNA was the basis for D and trimming; V, J and clone size are from that table. The table shows around 160,000 clones, with roughly 79% occurring only once. The sample belongs to a study of cytomegalovirus exposure and HLA in healthy donors. The CDR3 totals 14 residues. In germline, CDR1 is SGHVS, CDR2 FNYEAQ. V gave up 7 bases and J gave up 4 bases, with 13 bases separating them.

The clonotype comes from a woman aged 40-49 years in good health and CMV-seronegative. The material sequenced was PBMCs. The V gene is TRBV7-6, the J gene TRBJ2-2; TRBD1 is a possible D gene (6 bases). This CDR3 is CASTAGVPTGELFF. CDR3 nucleotides: TGTGCCAGCACGGCAGGGGTCCCCACCGGGGAGCTGTTTTTT.